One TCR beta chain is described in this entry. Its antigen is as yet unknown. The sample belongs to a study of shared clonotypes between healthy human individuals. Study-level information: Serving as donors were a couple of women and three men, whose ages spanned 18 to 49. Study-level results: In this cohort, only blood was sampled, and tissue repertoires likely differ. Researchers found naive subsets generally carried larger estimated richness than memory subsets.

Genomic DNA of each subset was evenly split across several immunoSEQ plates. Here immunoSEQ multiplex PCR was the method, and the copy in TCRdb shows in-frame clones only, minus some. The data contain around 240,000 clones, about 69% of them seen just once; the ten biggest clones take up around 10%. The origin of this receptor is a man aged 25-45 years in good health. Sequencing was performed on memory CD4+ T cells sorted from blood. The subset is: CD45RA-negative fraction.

The CDR3 reads CAIKPQGGYGYTF. Here the CDR3 DNA reads TGTGCCATCAAGCCCCAGGGTGGTTATGGCTACACCTTC. The chain recombines TRBV10-3 with TRBJ1-2; possible D gene TRBD1, 5 bases. This CDR3 has 13 amino acids. Germline V gene lookup returns CDR1 ENHRY and CDR2 SYGVKD. V was cut by 7 bases and J by 5 bases, with 14 bases left in between.